Described below is a single T cell receptor (beta chain) sequence and its context. This sample is part of a study of shared clonotypes between healthy human individuals. The study ran the assay at deep level. Using immunoSEQ multiplex PCR, the repertoire was profiled, and TCRdb retains in-frame clones only, with some absent. The top ten clones hold 24% of a sample with under 850,000 clones, about 92% of them seen once. Only CD45RO-negative cells positively selected for CCR7 counted as naive CD8 cells, so terminally differentiated effector memory CD45RA+ cells were excluded. This CDR3 contains 15 residues. The V and J ends lost 0 bases and 3 bases respectively, with 13 bases between them. Germline V gene lookup returns CDR1 SGDLS and CDR2 YYNGEE.

The receptor was isolated from a man under 40 in good health. The chain recombines TRBV9 with TRBJ2-7, with D maybe TRBD2 (6 bases). Sequenced input: naive CD8+ T cells sorted from blood. The CDR3 nucleotides read TGTGCCAGCAGCGTAGCAGGCGGGATAAACTACGAGCAGTACTTC. The encoded protein is CASSVAGGINYEQYF.